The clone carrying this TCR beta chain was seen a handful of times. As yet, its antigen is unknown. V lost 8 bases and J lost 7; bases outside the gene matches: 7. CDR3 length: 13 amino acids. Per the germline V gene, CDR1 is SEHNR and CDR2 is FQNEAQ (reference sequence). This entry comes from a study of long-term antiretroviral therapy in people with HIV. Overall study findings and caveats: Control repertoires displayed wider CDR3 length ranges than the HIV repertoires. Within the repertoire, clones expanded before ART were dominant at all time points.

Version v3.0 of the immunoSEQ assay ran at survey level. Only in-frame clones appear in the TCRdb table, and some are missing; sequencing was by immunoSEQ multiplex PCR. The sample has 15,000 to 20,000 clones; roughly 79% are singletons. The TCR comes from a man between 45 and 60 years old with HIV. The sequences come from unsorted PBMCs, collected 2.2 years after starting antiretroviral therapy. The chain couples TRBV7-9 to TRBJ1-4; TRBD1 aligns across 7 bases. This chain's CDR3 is CASEGARSEKLFF. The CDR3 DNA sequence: TGTGCCAGCGAGGGGGCGCGGTCTGAAAAACTGTTTTTT.